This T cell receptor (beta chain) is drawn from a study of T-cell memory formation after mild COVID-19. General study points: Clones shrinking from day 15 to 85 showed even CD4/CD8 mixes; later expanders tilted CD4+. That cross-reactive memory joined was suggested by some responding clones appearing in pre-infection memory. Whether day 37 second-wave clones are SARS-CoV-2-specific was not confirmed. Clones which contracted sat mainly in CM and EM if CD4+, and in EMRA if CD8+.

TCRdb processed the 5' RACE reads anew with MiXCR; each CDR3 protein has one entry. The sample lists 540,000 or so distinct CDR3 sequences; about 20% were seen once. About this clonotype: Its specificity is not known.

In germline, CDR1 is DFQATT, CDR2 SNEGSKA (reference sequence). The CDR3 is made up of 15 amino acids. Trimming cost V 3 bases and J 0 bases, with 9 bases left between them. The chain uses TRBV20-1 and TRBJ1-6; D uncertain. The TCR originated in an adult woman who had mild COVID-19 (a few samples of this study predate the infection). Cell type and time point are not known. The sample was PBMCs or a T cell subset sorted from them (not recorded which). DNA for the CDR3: TGCAGTGCTAGGGGGAGTCACTCCTATAATTCACCCCTCCACTTT. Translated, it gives CSARGSHSYNSPLHF.